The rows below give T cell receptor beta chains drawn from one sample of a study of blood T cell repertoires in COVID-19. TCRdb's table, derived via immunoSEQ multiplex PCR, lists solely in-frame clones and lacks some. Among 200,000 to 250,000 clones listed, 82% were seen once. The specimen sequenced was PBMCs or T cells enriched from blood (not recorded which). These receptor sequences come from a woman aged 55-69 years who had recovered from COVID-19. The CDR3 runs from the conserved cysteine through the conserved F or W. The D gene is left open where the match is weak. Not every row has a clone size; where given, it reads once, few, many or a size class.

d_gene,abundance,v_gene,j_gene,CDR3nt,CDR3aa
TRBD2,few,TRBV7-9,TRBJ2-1,TGTGCCAGCAGCTTAGTGCTAGCGGGAGCGAGTGAGCAGTTCTTC,CASSLVLAGASEQFF
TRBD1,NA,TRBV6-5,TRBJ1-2,TGTGCCAGCAGTCCCATCGACAGGGGAGATGGCTACACCTTC,CASSPIDRGDGYTF
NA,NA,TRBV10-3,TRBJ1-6,TGTGCCATCACAGGGGCCCCAGATTCACCCCTCCACTTT,CAITGAPDSPLHF
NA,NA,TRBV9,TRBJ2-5,TGTGCCAGCAGCCGCACATGGCAAGAGACCCAGTACTTC,CASSRTWQETQYF
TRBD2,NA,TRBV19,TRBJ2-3,TGTGCCAGTAGCCTGGGACTAGCGGGCGCAGATACGCAGTATTTT,CASSLGLAGADTQYF
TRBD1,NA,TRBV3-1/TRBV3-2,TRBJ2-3,TGTGCCAGCAGCCCTGACAGGGGCCCGGGGGATACGCAGTATTTT,CASSPDRGPGDTQYF
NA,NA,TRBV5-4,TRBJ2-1,TGTGCCAGCACCACTGGGGGCACCCGAGTTTACAATGAGCAGTTCTTC,CASTTGGTRVYNEQFF
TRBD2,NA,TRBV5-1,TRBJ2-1,TGCGCCAGCAGCTTAACCCTCAGCGGGGGGGATGAGCAGTTCTTC,CASSLTLSGGDEQFF
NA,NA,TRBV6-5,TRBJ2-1,TGTGCCAGCCGGAGGGAGTCCCATGAGCAGTTCTTC,CASRRESHEQFF
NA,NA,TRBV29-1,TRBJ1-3,TGCAGCGTTGAAGACAGGGTTGGAAACACCATATATTTT,CSVEDRVGNTIYF
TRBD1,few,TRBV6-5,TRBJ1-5,TGTGCCAGCAGTTCCGACAGGGGGATCCAGCCCCAGCATTTT,CASSSDRGIQPQHF
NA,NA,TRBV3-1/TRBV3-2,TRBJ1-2,TGTGCCACCCGGGGCGGGAAGTTAGGTGGCTACACCTTC,CATRGGKLGGYTF
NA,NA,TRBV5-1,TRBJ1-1,TGCGCCAGCAGCCGATCAGGGACGGGGGAGAACACTGAAGCTTTCTTT,CASSRSGTGENTEAFF
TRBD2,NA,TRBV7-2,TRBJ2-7,TGTGCCAGCAGCTATCTTAGCGGGAGGGTGGGGGAGCAGTACTTC,CASSYLSGRVGEQYF
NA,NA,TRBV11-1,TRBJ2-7,TGTGCCAGCAGCGACTCGGGCAGGGCCTACGAGCAGTACTTC,CASSDSGRAYEQYF
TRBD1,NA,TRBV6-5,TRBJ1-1,TGTGCCAGCAGTTTGGACAGGGTCGCTGAAGCTTTCTTT,CASSLDRVAEAFF
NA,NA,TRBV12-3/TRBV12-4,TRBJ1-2,TGTGCCAGCAGTCGAGACAGGTCCTATGGCTACACCTTC,CASSRDRSYGYTF
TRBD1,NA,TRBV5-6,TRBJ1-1,TGTGCCAGCAGCAAGGGGGGACAGGAGAACACTGAAGCTTTCTTT,CASSKGGQENTEAFF